Reported below is one TCR beta chain. Its target is unknown. These data come from a study of T cells in localized non-small cell lung cancer. The CDR3 sequence is 12 residues long. Looked up from germline, CDR1 is MNHEY and CDR2 is SVGAGI. V lost 4 bases to trimming and J lost 3 bases; unmatched junction nucleotides: 0. General study points: Within adjacent lung there appeared a median approximately 62 of the top 100 tumor clones.

Produced via immunoSEQ multiplex PCR; TCRdb's table is partial and in-frame only. This sample has about 15,000 clones, with approximately 85% found just once. The sample here was peripheral blood, taken before any cancer treatment. This receptor was identified in an older female donor with stage I squamous cell lung carcinoma. The chain recombines TRBV6-5 with TRBJ2-7; 7 bases agree with TRBD2. CDR3 DNA: TGTGCCAGCAGTTGGGGGGGCTACGAGCAGTACTTC. Translating it yields CASSWGGYEQYF.